A single sample is the source of the 17 T cell receptor beta chains below, sequenced in a study of shared clonotypes between healthy human individuals. TCRdb's table, derived via immunoSEQ multiplex PCR, lists solely in-frame clones and lacks some. The sample contains roughly 2.2 million clones, around 93% of which appear only once. The sequenced sample was naive CD4+ T cells from PBMCs. As for subset: CD45RA+ positively selected. The origin of the receptors is a man aged 18 to 30 in good health. Some clones in this sample may be carry-over from other donors' samples.

The CDR3 loop is CASSLRQGLSTDTQYF. As DNA, the CDR3 is TGTGCCAGCAGCTTAAGACAGGGCCTTAGCACAGATACGCAGTATTTT. The chain joins TRBV7-3 to TRBJ2-3; 7 bases map to TRBD1. The CDR3 runs to 16 residues. The germline gives CDR1 SGHTA, CDR2 FQGTGA. The V and J ends lost 1 base and 0 bases, in that order; junction bases with no gene match: 4. Looking up the rest from reference TRBV7-3 and TRBJ2-3 gives the full variable domain: GAGVSQTPSNKVTEKGKYVELRCDPISGHTALYWYRQSLGQGPEFLIYFQGTGAADDSGLPNDRFFAVRPEGSVSTLKIQRTERGDSAVYLCASSLRQGLSTDTQYFGPGTRLTVL.

The chain combines TRBV28 with TRBJ1-2; 9 nucleotides match TRBD1. The trim removed 1 base at V and 2 bases at J, leaving 5 bases unmatched. This CDR3 is 16 amino acids long. CDR1 is MDHEN, CDR2 SYDVKM, per germline. The CDR3 sequence is CASSLYPGTGNYGYTF. The CDR3 DNA reads TGTGCCAGCAGTTTATACCCCGGGACAGGGAACTATGGCTACACCTTC.

J is TRBJ1-6 and V is TRBV5-6; 10 bases fit TRBD1. The V and J ends lost 4 bases and 10 bases, in that order; junction bases with no gene match: 5. Germline loops: CDR1 SGHDT, CDR2 YYEEEE. The CDR3 is made up of 14 amino acids. The chain's CDR3 is CASSQTGGDSPLHF. In DNA form, the CDR3 reads TGTGCCAGCAGCCAGACAGGGGGCGACTCACCCCTCCACTTT.

To note about this clone: Other nucleotide sequences in the sample specify the same CDR3. The J gene is TRBJ2-3, the V gene TRBV28, with D uncertain. CDR3 size: 14 residues. V was pared by 4 bases and J by 1 base, with 9 bases between. The germline CDR1 and CDR2 sequences are MDHEN and SYDVKM. The CDR3 sequence is CASSSDRGTDTQYF. In nucleotides, the CDR3 is TGTGCCAGCAGTTCGGACCGCGGCACAGATACGCAGTATTTT.

The CDR3 spells CASSRGVQPQHF. In DNA, the CDR3 is TGTGCCAGTAGTAGGGGGGTACAGCCCCAGCATTTT. The chain links TRBV19 to TRBJ1-5; TRBD1 is a possible D gene (5 bases). Germline V gene data show CDR1 as LNHDA and CDR2 as SQIVND (reference sequence). The V end lost 4 bases, the J end lost 7 bases, and 8 bases lay between the germline ends. This CDR3 has 12 amino acids.

This chain links TRBV7-2 with TRBJ1-1; the D is unclear. The CDR3 spans 18 residues. V gave up 6 bases and J gave up 0 bases, with 23 bases separating them. Germline lookup yields CDR1 SGHTA and CDR2 FQGNSA. The CDR3 protein is CASSFLITRLAMNTEAFF. The DNA of the CDR3 is TGTGCCAGCAGTTTCCTTATTACCAGGTTAGCGATGAACACTGAAGCTTTCTTT.

The rearrangement joins TRBV28 to TRBJ2-5; 12 bases agree with TRBD2. The CDR3 has 19 amino acids. Trimming cost V 6 bases and J 1 base; bases outside gene matches: 15. The germline gives CDR1 MDHEN, CDR2 SYDVKM. This CDR3 is CASRLAASGRAHLQETQYF. In nucleotides, the CDR3 is TGTGCCAGCAGACTCGCCGCTAGCGGGAGGGCCCACCTCCAAGAGACCCAGTACTTC. Complete variable domain (other parts from reference TRBV28 and TRBJ2-5): DVKVTQSSRYLVKRTGEKVFLECVQDMDHENMFWYRQDPGLGLRLIYFSYDVKMKEKGDIPEGYSVSREKKERFSLILESASTNQTSMYLCASRLAASGRAHLQETQYFGPGTRLLVL.

This clone was seen just once. The chain couples TRBV9 to TRBJ1-3, with D uncertain. CDR1 is SGDLS, CDR2 YYNGEE, per germline. The CDR3 extends over 16 amino acids. The V end was cut by 0 bases, the J end by 0 bases, with 10 bases between. The CDR3 spells CASSVGPVSSGNTIYF. DNA for the CDR3: TGTGCCAGCAGCGTAGGACCGGTTAGCTCTGGAAACACCATATATTTT.

This clone was found once. This rearrangement joins TRBV30 to TRBJ2-5; 11 bases map to TRBD1. Germline V gives CDR1 GTSNPN, CDR2 SVGIG (reference sequence). The CDR3 loop spans 14 amino acids. Trimming at V came to 2 bases and at J to 6 bases, leaving 5 bases not matched to a gene. CDR3 DNA sequence: TGTGCCTGGAGTTGGACAGGGGGCAGGCAGACCCAGTACTTC. Translated: CAWSWTGGRQTQYF. Complete variable domain (other parts from reference TRBV30 and TRBJ2-5): SQTIHQWPATLVQPVGSPLSLECTVEGTSNPNLYWYRQAAGRGLQLLFYSVGIGQISSEVPQNLSASRPQDRQFILSSKKLLLSDSGFYLCAWSWTGGRQTQYFGPGTRLLVL.

The chain joins TRBV11-3 to TRBJ1-1; 7 nucleotides match TRBD1. Germline loops: CDR1 SGHNT, CDR2 YENEEA. V lost 5 bases and J lost 0; bases outside the gene matches: 6. There are 15 residues in the CDR3. The DNA of the CDR3 is TGTGCCAGCAGCAAACAGGGGCAACTGAACACTGAAGCTTTCTTT. Translating it yields CASSKQGQLNTEAFF.

The chain combines TRBV5-1 with TRBJ1-4; D gene unclear. Germline lookup yields CDR1 SGHRS and CDR2 YFSETQ. The CDR3 has 15 amino acids. The V and J ends lost 4 bases and 0 bases respectively, with 10 bases between them. CDR3 region: CASSPVGPTNEKLFF. CDR3 sequence (DNA): TGCGCCAGCAGCCCCGTAGGGCCAACTAATGAAAAACTGTTTTTT. The whole variable domain, remainder taken from reference TRBV5-1 and TRBJ1-4, is KAGVTQTPRYLIKTRGQQVTLSCSPISGHRSVSWYQQTPGQGLQFLFEYFSETQRNKGNFPGRFSGRQFSNSRSEMNVSTLELGDSALYLCASSPVGPTNEKLFFGSGTQLSVL.

The rearrangement uses TRBV6-5 and TRBJ1-1; D is unresolved. The germline gives CDR1 MNHEY, CDR2 SVGAGI. V was shortened by 2 bases and J by 0 bases, with 10 bases between the two germline ends. There are 15 residues in the CDR3. The CDR3, as DNA: TGTGCCAGCAGTTACGGCGGACTGATGAACACTGAAGCTTTCTTT. Protein: CASSYGGLMNTEAFF.

The V call is TRBV4-1, the J call TRBJ2-7, with 9 bases identical to TRBD2. Germline loops: CDR1 MGHRA, CDR2 YSYEKL. The CDR3 length is 15 residues. Trimming cost V 1 base and J 6 bases; bases outside gene matches: 7. CDR3 nucleotide sequence: TGCGCCAGCAGCCAAGGCGGGAGGGGGAACGGCGAGCAGTACTTC. This encodes CASSQGGRGNGEQYF.

The V gene is TRBV5-1, the J gene TRBJ2-1; no clear D. The V end lost 2 bases, the J end lost 2 bases, and 8 bases lay between the germline ends. Germline loops: CDR1 SGHRS, CDR2 YFSETQ. This CDR3 is built from 14 residues. The CDR3 region is CASSFGGPYNEQFF. The CDR3 region has the DNA TGCGCCAGCAGCTTCGGCGGCCCCTACAATGAGCAGTTCTTC.

A single count supports this clone. The rearrangement links TRBV30 to TRBJ1-6; tentatively, D is TRBD1 (6 bases). Germline V gene sequence: CDR1 GTSNPN, CDR2 SVGIG (reference sequence). Between the trimmed V and J ends, which lost 2 bases and 11 bases, there was a span of 13 bases. This CDR3 has 13 residues. The CDR3 loop reads CAWSLQGRPPLHF. As DNA, the CDR3 is TGTGCCTGGAGTTTACAGGGTCGGCCACCCCTCCACTTT.

In this sample, this clone turned up a few times. Other DNA sequences in this sample translate to the same CDR3. V is TRBV19 and J is TRBJ1-1; D remains unclear. Per germline, CDR1 LNHDA and CDR2 SQIVND (reference sequence). The CDR3 consists of 13 residues. V lost 9 bases and J 1 base, leaving 12 bases between the germline ends. The CDR3 spells CASTLTANTEAFF. As DNA, the CDR3 is TGTGCCAGCACATTAACAGCGAACACTGAAGCTTTCTTT.

The chain recombines TRBV28 with TRBJ1-1; D not certain. Germline CDR1 is MDHEN and CDR2 is SYDVKM. CDR3 size: 11 residues. V lost 5 bases to trimming and J lost 12 bases, with 13 bases between them. CDR3 sequence: CASSLVESTFF. The CDR3 nucleotides are TGTGCCAGCAGTCTGGTCGAATCGACTTTCTTT.